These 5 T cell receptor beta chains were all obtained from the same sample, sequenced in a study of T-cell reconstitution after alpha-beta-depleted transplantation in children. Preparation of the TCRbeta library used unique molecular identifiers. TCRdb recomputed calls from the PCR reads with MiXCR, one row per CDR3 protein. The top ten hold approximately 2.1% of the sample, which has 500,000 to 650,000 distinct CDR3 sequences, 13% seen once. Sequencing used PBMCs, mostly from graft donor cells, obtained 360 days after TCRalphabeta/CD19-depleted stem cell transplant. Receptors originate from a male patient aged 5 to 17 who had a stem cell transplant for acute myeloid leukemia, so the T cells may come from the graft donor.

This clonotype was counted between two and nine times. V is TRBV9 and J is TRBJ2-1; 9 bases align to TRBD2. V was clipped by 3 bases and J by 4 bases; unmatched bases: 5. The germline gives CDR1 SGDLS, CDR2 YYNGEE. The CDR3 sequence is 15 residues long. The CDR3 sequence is CASSALAGAYNEQFF. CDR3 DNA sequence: TGTGCCAGCAGCGCACTAGCGGGCGCTTACAATGAGCAGTTCTTC. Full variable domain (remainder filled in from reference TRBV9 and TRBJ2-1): DSGVTQTPKHLITATGQRVTLRCSPRSGDLSVYWYQQSLDQGLQFLIQYYNGEERAKGNILERFSAQQFPDLHSELNLSSLELGDSALYFCASSALAGAYNEQFFGPGTRLTVL.

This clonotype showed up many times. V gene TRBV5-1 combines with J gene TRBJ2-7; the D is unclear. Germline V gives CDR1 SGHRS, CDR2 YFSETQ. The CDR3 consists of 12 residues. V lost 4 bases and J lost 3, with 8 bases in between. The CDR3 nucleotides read TGCGCCAGCAGCCATGAAGGCTACGAGCAGTACTTC. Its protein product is CASSHEGYEQYF.

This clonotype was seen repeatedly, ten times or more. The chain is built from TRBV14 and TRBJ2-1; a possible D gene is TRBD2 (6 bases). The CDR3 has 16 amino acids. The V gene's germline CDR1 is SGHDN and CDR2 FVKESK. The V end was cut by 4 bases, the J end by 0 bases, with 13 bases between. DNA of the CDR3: TGTGCCAGCAGCCCCCCGGGACTCCTCTCCTACAATGAGCAGTTCTTC. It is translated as CASSPPGLLSYNEQFF.

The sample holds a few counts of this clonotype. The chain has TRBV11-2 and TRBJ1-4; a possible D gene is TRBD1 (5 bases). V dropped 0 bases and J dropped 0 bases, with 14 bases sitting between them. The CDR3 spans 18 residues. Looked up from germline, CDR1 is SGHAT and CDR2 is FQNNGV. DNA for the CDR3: TGTGCCAGCAGCTTAGAGTCAGCGACAGCATCAACTAATGAAAAACTGTTTTTT. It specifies CASSLESATASTNEKLFF.

The CDR3 sequence: CASSFHRGRETQYF. CDR3 in DNA: TGTGCCAGCAGCTTTCACAGGGGGCGAGAGACCCAGTACTTC. V usage is TRBV11-1 and J usage is TRBJ2-5; 9 bases map to TRBD1. The junction had 3 bases not matched to a gene; V was cut back by 3 bases and J by 4 bases. Per the germline V gene, CDR1 is SGHAT and CDR2 is FQDESV (reference sequence). This CDR3 has 14 residues.